The clone carrying this T cell receptor beta chain was detected only a few times. Its antigen is not known. The germline gives CDR1 MNHEY, CDR2 SMNVEV (reference sequence). The CDR3 covers 15 residues. Trimming took off 6 bases at V and 4 bases at J, with 18 bases between the two ends. Treatment here: approximately 11-day PBMC culture with coronavirus spike peptide pools or control peptides (ViraFEST assay). These data originate in a study of vaccination and CD4 T cells after COVID-19. An Oncomine TCR Beta short-read assay was used to sequence the DNA from cultured CD4+ T cells. TCRdb redid the calling of the PCR reads with MiXCR, one entry per CDR3 protein. The table shows over 14,000 distinct CDR3 sequences, with approximately 60% occurring only once.

The TCR sequence derives from a human donor who had recovered from COVID-19. The J gene is TRBJ1-2, the V gene TRBV27, with D possibly TRBD1 on 5 matching bases. Specimen: CD4+ T cells from blood, cultured in vitro. As DNA, the CDR3 is TGTGCCAGCAGGGTGTGGGGGGGGTCGGGCTATGGCTACACCTTC. This sequence encodes CASRVWGGSGYGYTF.